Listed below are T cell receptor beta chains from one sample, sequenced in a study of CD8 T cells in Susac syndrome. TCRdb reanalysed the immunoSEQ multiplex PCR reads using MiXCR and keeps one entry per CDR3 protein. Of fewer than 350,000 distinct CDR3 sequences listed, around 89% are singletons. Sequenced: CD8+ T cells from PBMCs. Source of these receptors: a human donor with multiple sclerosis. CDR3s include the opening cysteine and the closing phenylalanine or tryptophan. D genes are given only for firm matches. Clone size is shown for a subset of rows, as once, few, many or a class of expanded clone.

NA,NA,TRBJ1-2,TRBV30,CACPDRNYGYTF,TGTGCCTGTCCGGACAGAAACTATGGCTACACCTTC
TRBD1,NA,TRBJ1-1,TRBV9,CASSVKDRAHRNTEAFF,TGTGCCAGCAGCGTCAAGGACAGGGCCCACCGGAACACTGAAGCTTTCTTT
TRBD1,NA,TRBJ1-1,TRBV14,CASSHLIGDRGPMNTEAFF,TGTGCCAGCAGCCATCTTATCGGCGACAGGGGGCCCATGAACACTGAAGCTTTCTTT
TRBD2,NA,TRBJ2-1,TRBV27,CASQGTSGGFYNEQFF,TGTGCCAGCCAGGGTACTAGCGGGGGCTTCTACAATGAGCAGTTCTTC
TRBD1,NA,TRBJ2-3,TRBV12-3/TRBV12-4,CASSLPTGLATDTQYF,TGTGCCAGCAGTCTCCCGACAGGGTTGGCGACAGATACGCAGTATTTT
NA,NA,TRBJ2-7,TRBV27,CASSWSWSSRYEQYF,TGTGCCAGCAGTTGGTCGTGGTCGAGTAGGTACGAGCAGTACTTC
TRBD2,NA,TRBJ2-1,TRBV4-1,CASSLGTSYEQFF,TGCGCCAGCAGCCTCGGGACTAGCTATGAGCAGTTCTTC
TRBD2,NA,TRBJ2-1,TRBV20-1,CSARVAGDPSYNEQFF,TGCAGTGCTAGAGTAGCGGGGGACCCCTCCTACAATGAGCAGTTCTTC
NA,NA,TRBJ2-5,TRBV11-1,CASSHPPSETQYF,TGTGCCAGCAGCCACCCCCCCTCAGAGACCCAGTACTTC
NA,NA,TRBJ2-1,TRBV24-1,CATSDRVSSYNEQFF,TGTGCCACCAGTGATCGGGTTAGCTCCTACAATGAGCAGTTCTTC
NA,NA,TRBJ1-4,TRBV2,CASSENSATNEKLFF,TGTGCCAGCAGTGAAAACAGTGCGACTAATGAAAAACTGTTTTTT
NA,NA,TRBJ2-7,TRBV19,CASSSYQAGDEQYF,TGTGCCAGTAGTTCCTACCAGGCTGGGGACGAGCAGTACTTC
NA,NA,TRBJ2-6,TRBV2,CASSEAETGASGANVLTF,TGTGCCAGCAGTGAAGCGGAGACAGGAGCCTCTGGGGCCAACGTCCTGACTTTC
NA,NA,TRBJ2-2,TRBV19,CASVIAANTGELFF,TGTGCCAGTGTAATAGCGGCGAACACCGGGGAGCTGTTTTTT
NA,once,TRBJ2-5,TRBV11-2,CASRTLQETQYF,TGTGCCAGCAGGACCCTTCAAGAGACCCAGTACTTC
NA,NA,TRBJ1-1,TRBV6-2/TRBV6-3,CASGQYTEAFF,TGTGCCAGCGGGCAGTACACTGAAGCTTTCTTT
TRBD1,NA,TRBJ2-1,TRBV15,CATSSTKLNDRGILQDFQYEQFF,TGTGCCACCAGCAGCACTAAATTGAACGACAGGGGAATTTTGCAGGACTTCCAATATGAGCAGTTCTTC
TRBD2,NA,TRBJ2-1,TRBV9,CASSVAASGRINEQFF,TGTGCCAGCAGCGTAGCAGCTAGCGGGAGAATTAATGAGCAGTTCTTC
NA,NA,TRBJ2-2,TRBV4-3,CASSQERSFEELFF,TGCGCCAGCAGCCAGGAAAGAAGTTTCGAGGAGCTGTTTTTT
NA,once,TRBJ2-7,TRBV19,CASSLQKMSSYEQYF,TGTGCCAGTAGTCTTCAGAAGATGAGCTCCTACGAGCAGTACTTC
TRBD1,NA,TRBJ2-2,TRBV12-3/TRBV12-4,CASSSTGGTGELFF,TGTGCCAGCAGTTCGACAGGGGGCACCGGGGAGCTGTTTTTT
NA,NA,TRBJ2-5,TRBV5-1,CASSLVPRGQETQYF,TGCGCCAGCAGCTTGGTCCCCAGGGGCCAAGAGACCCAGTACTTC
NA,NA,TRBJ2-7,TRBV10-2,CASSANLTPYEQYF,TGCGCCAGCAGCGCCAATTTGACCCCCTACGAGCAGTACTTC
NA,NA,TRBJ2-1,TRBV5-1,CASSYSSYGEQFF,TGCGCCAGCAGTTATTCCTCCTATGGTGAGCAGTTCTTC
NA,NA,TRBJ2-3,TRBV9,CASSISTDTQYF,TGTGCCAGCAGCATTTCCACAGATACGCAGTATTTT
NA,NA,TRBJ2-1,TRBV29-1,CSLTSVQGGMNEQFF,TGCAGCTTGACGAGCGTGCAGGGTGGAATGAATGAGCAGTTCTTC
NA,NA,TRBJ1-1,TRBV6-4,CASSDRWGTEAFF,TGTGCCAGCAGTGACAGGTGGGGCACTGAAGCTTTCTTT
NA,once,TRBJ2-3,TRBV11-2,CASSSGHQGPDTQYF,TGTGCCAGCAGCTCCGGCCATCAGGGGCCAGATACGCAGTATTTT
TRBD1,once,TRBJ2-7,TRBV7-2,CASSLGTGGVDEQYF,TGTGCCAGCAGCCTTGGGACAGGGGGCGTCGACGAGCAGTACTTC
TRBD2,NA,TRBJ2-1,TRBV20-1,CSAGTSGGATEQFF,TGCAGTGCTGGAACTAGCGGGGGGGCGACTGAGCAGTTCTTC
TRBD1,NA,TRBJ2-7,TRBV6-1,CAGQGHLYEQYF,TGTGCCGGACAGGGTCACCTTTACGAGCAGTACTTC
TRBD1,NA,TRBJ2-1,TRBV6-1,CASSEDGGTGFIEQFF,TGTGCCAGCAGTGAAGATGGGGGGACAGGGTTCATTGAGCAGTTCTTC
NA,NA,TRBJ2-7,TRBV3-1,CASSFSGIYYEQYF,TGTGCCAGCAGCTTCAGCGGTATTTACTACGAGCAGTACTTC
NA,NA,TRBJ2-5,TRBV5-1,CASSLTNPSPETQYF,TGCGCCAGCAGCTTAACGAATCCAAGCCCGGAGACCCAGTACTTC
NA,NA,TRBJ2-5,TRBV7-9,CASSPQALLETQYF,TGTGCCAGCAGCCCTCAGGCCCTTTTAGAGACCCAGTACTTC
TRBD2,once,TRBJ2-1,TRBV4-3,CASSHDVLAGLYEQFF,TGCGCCAGCAGCCATGACGTGCTAGCGGGTCTGTATGAGCAGTTCTTC
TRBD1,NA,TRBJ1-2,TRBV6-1,CASSPRGGGSRRYGYTF,TGTGCCAGCAGCCCCCGGGGAGGGGGCTCCCGAAGATATGGCTACACCTTC
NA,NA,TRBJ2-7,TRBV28,CASSLGQVGYEQYF,TGTGCCAGCAGTTTAGGGCAGGTCGGCTACGAGCAGTACTTC
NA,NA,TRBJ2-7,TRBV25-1,CASSEWIQGASYEQYF,TGTGCCAGCAGTGAATGGATCCAGGGTGCTTCCTACGAGCAGTACTTC
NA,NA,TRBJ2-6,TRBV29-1,CSVEISGANVLTF,TGCAGCGTTGAAATCTCTGGGGCCAACGTCCTGACTTTC